This TCR beta chain was profiled in a study of blood T cell repertoires in COVID-19. Study at large: The United States, Italy and Spain provided the acute and convalescent COVID-19 samples.

CDR1 KGHSH and CDR2 LQKENI come from the germline V gene. The CDR3 is 14 amino acids. J lost 1 base, V lost 4 bases, and 3 bases had no gene match. The authors' processing: Reference gene primers were amplified, and this amplification served to estimate nucleated cell counts. The table came from immunoSEQ multiplex PCR; TCRdb's copy has only in-frame clones and leaves some out. V, J and clone size are those of that table, while D and trimming were read from the DNA. The sample includes over 400,000 clones, approximately 85% of them seen just once. The chain employs TRBV18 and TRBJ2-5, with 7 bases that match TRBD1. Source material: peripheral blood. The clonotype originates from a human donor in a cohort sampled during active COVID-19. The chain's CDR3 is CASSLRTGQETQYF. CDR3 sequence (DNA): TGTGCCAGCTCACTTCGGACAGGCCAAGAGACCCAGTACTTC.